This T cell receptor (beta chain) was profiled in a study of OX40 agonist ivuxolimab in advanced cancers. Study overall: Partial responses occurred in Three dose-escalation patients, one with hepatocellular carcinoma and two with cutaneous melanoma.

CDR3 length equals 18 residues. CDR1 SGHRS and CDR2 YFSETQ come from the germline V gene. Regarding the study as a whole: On average, CD8+ T cells showed a greater number of expanded clones than CD4+.

The data were produced by immunoSEQ multiplex PCR, yet TCRdb's version contains in-frame clones alone and is incomplete. Here the sample spans about 14,000 clones, roughly 79% being singletons. Autoimmune disease history or systemic immunosuppression led to patients being barred. Notes on this clone: The antigen remains unidentified.

The TCR originated in an adult with an advanced solid tumor such as melanoma, head and neck, liver or kidney cancer. Sequencing used CD4+ or CD8+ T cells sorted from blood, obtained in a trial of the OX40 agonist ivuxolimab. The chain links TRBV5-1 to TRBJ2-5, with TRBD2 matching 8 bases. The closer fit of TRBJ2-7 to the DNA end suggests the J call may be wrong. The DNA for the CDR3 is TGCGCCAGCAGCTTGGTGGGGGGCCGGGCGGGAGGTGGCTACGAGCAGTACTTC. Translation gives CASSLVGGRAGGGYEQYF.